These 22 T cell receptor beta chains came from one sample sequenced in a study of response to subunit inactivated influenza vaccine. From the RT-PCR reads, TCRdb called clonotypes with MiXCR, one entry per CDR3 protein. The table lists about 540,000 distinct CDR3 sequences, under 30% of them singletons, with 2.5% to 3% in the top ten. The same specimen was also included in a second study, on T cells expressing NK-cell markers. This second study notes: A 5'RACE template switching approach incorporating UMIs was used to make TCR beta cDNA.

Sequenced here: CD4+ T cells sorted from PBMCs, sampled 11 to 12 days after vaccination. All receptors derive from a man aged 45-65 years who received an inactivated influenza vaccine.

The DNA of the CDR3 is TGTGCCAGTAGTGCCCCCCGGGGGGGCCGCTACAATGAGCAGTTCTTC. Its protein product is CASSAPRGGRYNEQFF. The chain employs TRBV19 and TRBJ2-1; 8 bases align to TRBD2. CDR3 length: 16 amino acids. V lost 5 bases and J lost 3; bases outside the gene matches: 9. The V gene's germline CDR1 is LNHDA and CDR2 SQIVND (reference sequence).

The chain recombines TRBV9 with TRBJ2-2, with D unclear. The CDR3 is 12 residues long. With 2 bases removed from V and 7 bases from J, the gap between germline ends came to 6 bases. Germline values: CDR1 SGDLS, CDR2 YYNGEE. CDR3 coding DNA: TGTGCCAGCAGCGTTCAGAGCGGGGAGCTGTTTTTT. It encodes CASSVQSGELFF. Looking up the rest from reference TRBV9 and TRBJ2-2 gives the full variable domain: DSGVTQTPKHLITATGQRVTLRCSPRSGDLSVYWYQQSLDQGLQFLIQYYNGEERAKGNILERFSAQQFPDLHSELNLSSLELGDSALYFCASSVQSGELFFGEGSRLTVL.

The chain has TRBV20-1 and TRBJ2-7; tentatively, D is TRBD1 or TRBD2 (5 bases each). Germline CDR1 reads DFQATT; CDR2 reads SNEGSKA (reference sequence). Trimming left V 5 bases short and J 0 bases short, with 14 bases between. The CDR3 loop spans 14 amino acids. CDR3 coding DNA: TGCAGTGCTCCCAGGGACCTTAGCTCCTACGAGCAGTACTTC. It is translated as CSAPRDLSSYEQYF.

The chain is built from TRBV9 and TRBJ2-7, with 9 bases aligning to TRBD2. J lost 2 bases, V lost 0 bases, and 3 bases had no gene match. This CDR3 is 15 amino acids long. CDR1 and CDR2 (germline): SGDLS, YYNGEE. In nucleotides, the CDR3 is TGTGCCAGCAGCGTAGCCCCTAGCGGGACCTACGAGCAGTACTTC. Protein product: CASSVAPSGTYEQYF.

This clonotype was counted between two and nine times. The chain is built from TRBV7-2 and TRBJ2-3, with D perhaps being TRBD1 or TRBD2 (5 bases each). CDR1 is SGHTA and CDR2 is FQGNSA in the germline V gene. The CDR3 extends over 15 amino acids. V was trimmed by 5 bases and J by 8 bases, leaving 20 bases between them. The CDR3 sequence is CASSPWRGEVGTQYF. In DNA form, the CDR3 reads TGTGCCAGCAGCCCCTGGCGAGGGGAAGTCGGTACGCAGTATTTT.

This clonotype has only a few counts. The chain couples TRBV4-2 to TRBJ2-3; D may be TRBD2 (5 bases). Germline V gene sequence: CDR1 LGHNA, CDR2 YNFKEQ. Trimming cost V 0 bases and J 1 base, with 11 bases left between them. The CDR3 totals 16 residues. CDR3 region: CASSQEDGIGTDTQYF. The CDR3 coding sequence is TGTGCCAGCAGCCAAGAAGACGGGATTGGCACAGATACGCAGTATTTT.

In its sample, this clonotype was seen many times. V gene TRBV5-1 combines with J gene TRBJ2-1; D not resolved. Germline CDR1 SGHRS, CDR2 YFSETQ. The CDR3 loop spans 12 amino acids. Between the trimmed V and J ends, which lost 0 bases and 7 bases, there was a span of 5 bases. CDR3 in DNA: TGCGCCAGCAGCTTGGATAGAAATGAGCAGTTCTTC. Amino acids: CASSLDRNEQFF.

The chain has TRBV5-1 and TRBJ2-4; D remains unclear. V lost 1 base and J 4 bases, leaving 9 bases between the germline ends. Germline values: CDR1 SGHRS, CDR2 YFSETQ. This CDR3 is 14 amino acids long. This CDR3 is CASSLTRSKNIQYF. CDR3 coding DNA: TGCGCCAGCAGCTTGACTCGATCAAAAAACATTCAGTACTTC.

This clonotype has just a few counts. This chain joins TRBV5-1 and TRBJ1-1; TRBD1 might be the D (5 bases). V lost 4 bases to trimming and J lost 5 bases, with 15 bases between them. CDR1 SGHRS and CDR2 YFSETQ come from the germline V gene. The CDR3 is made up of 14 amino acids. CDR3 DNA sequence: TGCGCCAGCAGCGGGGGGACGTTAGAAACTGAAGCTTTCTTT. Protein sequence: CASSGGTLETEAFF.

This clonotype was counted between two and nine times. V gene TRBV20-1 combines with J gene TRBJ2-3; tentatively, D is TRBD2 (6 bases). The CDR3 runs to 15 residues. Per the germline V gene, CDR1 is DFQATT and CDR2 is SNEGSKA (reference sequence). Trimming removed 0 bases from V and 2 bases from J, with 12 bases in between. CDR3 bases: TGCAGTGCTAGAGATTTTAGCGGATACACAGATACGCAGTATTTT. Its translation is CSARDFSGYTDTQYF.

J is TRBJ1-1 and V is TRBV29-1; D ambiguous. Germline V gene sequence: CDR1 SQVTM, CDR2 ANQGSEA. V lost 3 bases, J lost 4 bases, and 15 bases lay in between. The CDR3 runs 14 residues. The CDR3 nucleotides read TGCAGCGTTGAGTTACGGCGGGGTGGCACTGAAGCTTTCTTT. This encodes CSVELRRGGTEAFF.

The rearrangement links TRBV7-2 to TRBJ2-7, with D uncertain. Germline loops: CDR1 SGHTA, CDR2 FQGNSA. V was shortened by 7 bases and J by 4 bases, with 20 bases between the two germline ends. The CDR3 extends over 15 amino acids. CDR3 amino acids: CASTLGPSGNYEQYF. Here the CDR3 DNA reads TGTGCCAGCACCCTAGGACCCTCCGGTAATTACGAGCAGTACTTC.

The chain couples TRBV12-3 or TRBV12-4 to TRBJ2-2; 8 bases fit TRBD2. CDR3 length: 14 residues. V trimming: 6 bases; J trimming: 6 bases; junction bases outside the gene matches: 6. CDR3 bases: TGTGCCAGCAGGGCCGGGACTAGTCCCGGGGAGCTGTTTTTT. It specifies CASRAGTSPGELFF.

This clonotype was observed a few times. The genes are TRBV12-3 or TRBV12-4 and TRBJ2-5; D unresolved. This CDR3 contains 13 residues. Deletions cut 6 bases from V and 0 bases from J, with 8 bases between. In DNA, the CDR3 is TGTGCCAGCAGCCGGGCCGACCAAGAGACCCAGTACTTC. It encodes CASSRADQETQYF.

This chain joins TRBV6-5 and TRBJ2-5; maybe TRBD1 (5 bases). The V end lost 0 bases, the J end lost 5 bases, and 10 bases lay between the germline ends. This CDR3 is built from 14 residues. The germline V gene encodes CDR1 MNHEY and CDR2 SVGAGI. The CDR3 sequence is CASSYSPGQETQYF. The DNA of the CDR3 is TGTGCCAGCAGTTACTCGCCAGGGCAGGAGACCCAGTACTTC.

This clonotype was seen once. This sequence joins TRBV7-2 and TRBJ2-1; 12 bases agree with TRBD2. J gave up 8 bases and V 5 bases, and 4 bases lay outside the gene matches. The CDR3 length is 14 residues. Germline lookup yields CDR1 SGHTA and CDR2 FQGNSA. This chain's CDR3 is CASSPGTSGHEQFF. The CDR3 DNA is TGTGCCAGCAGCCCCGGGACTAGCGGGCATGAGCAGTTCTTC.

The V gene is TRBV9, the J gene TRBJ2-2, with TRBD1 matching 8 bases. CDR3 length: 14 residues. The V segment lost 0 bases and the J segment 6 bases; nucleotides outside the gene matches: 1. Germline CDR1 SGDLS, CDR2 YYNGEE. The CDR3 protein is CASSVGTGPGELFF. The CDR3 coding sequence is TGTGCCAGCAGCGTAGGGACAGGGCCCGGGGAGCTGTTTTTT.

This chain links TRBV29-1 with TRBJ1-1; TRBD1 is a possible D gene (5 bases). Germline V gene data show CDR1 as SQVTM and CDR2 as ANQGSEA. Trimming stripped 8 bases from V and 5 bases from J, with 12 bases between. The CDR3 extends over 11 amino acids. The CDR3 nucleotides are TGCAGCCTCCGACGGGGGACTGAAGCTTTCTTT. It encodes CSLRRGTEAFF. Full variable domain (missing parts from reference TRBV29-1 and TRBJ1-1): SAVISQKPSRDICQRGTSLTIQCQVDSQVTMMFWYRQQPGQSLTLIATANQGSEATYESGFVIDKFPISRPNLTFSTLTVSNMSPEDSSIYLCSLRRGTEAFFGQGTRLTVV.

The J gene is TRBJ2-3, the V gene TRBV18, with D unresolved. CDR1 and CDR2 (germline): KGHSH, LQKENI. CDR3 size: 15 residues. Trimming cost V 6 bases and J 7 bases, with 20 bases left between them. CDR3 bases: TGTGCCAGCTCTCATCGACGGCTCCTCGAATATACGCAGTATTTT. Protein product: CASSHRRLLEYTQYF.

This clonotype was counted between two and nine times. This chain uses TRBV5-1 with TRBJ2-6, with a possible D match to TRBD2 (5 bases). The ends were cut back, 5 bases at V and 2 bases at J, with 11 bases in the middle. Germline V gene lookup returns CDR1 SGHRS and CDR2 YFSETQ. The CDR3 runs to 15 residues. CDR3 sequence reads: CASRLTGTGANVLTF. The CDR3, as DNA: TGCGCCAGCAGACTAACGGGGACTGGGGCCAACGTCCTGACTTTC.

This clonotype was seen more than once but under ten times. The DNA of the CDR3 is TGTGCCAGCAGTCGAATCAAATTGGACAGGGTGGGAACCGGGGAGCTGTTTTTT. Amino acid sequence: CASSRIKLDRVGTGELFF. The chain uses TRBV28 and TRBJ2-2; 8 bases align to TRBD1. Trimming at V came to 5 bases and at J to 5 bases, leaving 16 bases not matched to a gene. The length of the CDR3 is 18 residues. CDR1 is MDHEN and CDR2 is SYDVKM in the germline V gene.

This clonotype was recorded many times. This rearrangement joins TRBV4-1 to TRBJ2-7; 12 nucleotides align to TRBD1. Germline lookup yields CDR1 MGHRA and CDR2 YSYEKL. This CDR3 spans 16 amino acids. V was pared by 4 bases and J by 2 bases, with 6 bases of the junction left unmatched. The CDR3: CASSPGQGARAYEQYF. In nucleotides, the CDR3 is TGCGCCAGCAGCCCGGGACAGGGGGCGCGTGCCTACGAGCAGTACTTC.